The present entry profiles one TCR beta chain with its context. V shed 0 bases and J shed 0 bases, with 6 bases lying between them. CDR1 and CDR2 from the germline V gene are KGHSH and LQKENI. This CDR3 region has 15 residues. Original analysis: From reference gene primer amplification, estimates of nucleated cell counts were derived. Produced via immunoSEQ multiplex PCR; TCRdb's table is partial and in-frame only. V, J and clone size derive from that table, while D and trimming were established from the DNA sequence. The table shows under 150,000 clones, with 88% occurring only once. This sample is part of a study of blood T cell repertoires in COVID-19. Study overall: Italy, Spain and the United States were the sources of the convalescent and acute COVID-19 samples. The cDNA or gDNA used as material had been derived from T cells, B-cell-depleted T cells, or PBMCs.

Material: peripheral blood. The chain combines TRBV18 with TRBJ2-4; maybe TRBD1 (5 bases). The sequence was obtained from a woman between 65 and 79 years old who had recovered from COVID-19. The CDR3 protein is CASSPPGLAKNIQYF. The CDR3 region has the DNA TGTGCCAGCTCACCACCGGGGCTAGCCAAAAACATTCAGTACTTC.